The 11 T cell receptor beta chains below come from one sample, sequenced in a study of T cell responses to AZD1222 COVID-19 vaccine. Generated by immunoSEQ multiplex PCR, the TCRdb table keeps only in-frame clones and is missing some. This table holds about 130,000 clones, roughly 88% found once. This specimen consisted of peripheral blood, obtained on day 0 of AZD1222 vaccination. The receptor source for this set is an adult in good health.

The chain has TRBV2 and TRBJ1-4; TRBD1 is a possible D gene (6 bases). Germline V lookup: CDR1 SNHLY, CDR2 FYNNEI. The CDR3 has 15 amino acids. The V and J ends lost 10 bases and 4 bases respectively, with 19 bases between them. The CDR3 protein is CATKDQGFGNEKLFF. CDR3 DNA: TGTGCCACCAAGGACCAGGGGTTCGGTAATGAAAAACTGTTTTTT. Combining the CDR3 with reference TRBV2 and TRBJ1-4 gives the whole variable domain EPEVTQTPSHQVTQMGQEVILRCVPISNHLYFYWYRQILGQKVEFLVSFYNNEISEKSEIFDDQFSVERPDGSNFTLKIRSTKLEDSAMYFCATKDQGFGNEKLFFGSGTQLSVL.

The chain combines TRBV15 with TRBJ1-1, with D possibly matching TRBD1 (6 bases). CDR3 length: 15 residues. From germline, CDR1 is LNHNV and CDR2 YYDKDF (reference sequence). V was clipped by 4 bases and J by 1 base, with 13 bases between them. The CDR3 here is CATSTTGHRNTEAFF. In DNA form, the CDR3 reads TGTGCCACCAGCACAACGGGACACCGGAACACTGAAGCTTTCTTT.

This chain uses TRBV19 with TRBJ2-5; 11 bases are a match to TRBD2. CDR1 and CDR2 from the germline V gene are LNHDA and SQIVND (reference sequence). The length of the CDR3 is 15 residues. Germline trimming cut 5 bases from V and 4 bases from J; bases unmatched to any gene: 6. The CDR3 bases are TGTGCCAGTAGTCGGTCTAGCGGGGGGACAGAGACCCAGTACTTC. Translation gives CASSRSSGGTETQYF.

The chain carries TRBV3-1 (or the pseudogene TRBV3-2) and TRBJ1-2, with D unclear. Germline V gene lookup returns CDR1 LGHDT and CDR2 YNNKEL (reference sequence). Trimming removed 1 base from V and 3 bases from J, with 21 bases in between. The CDR3 runs 18 residues. The CDR3, as DNA: TGTGCCAGCAGCCAAGGTATTAAATCCGGGAGCCAGTACTATGGCTACACCTTC. This gives the protein CASSQGIKSGSQYYGYTF.

The rearrangement joins TRBV5-4 to TRBJ1-3, with a tentative D call TRBD1 (6 bases). V was clipped by 4 bases and J by 8 bases, with 19 bases between them. The CDR3 spans 15 residues. CDR1 is SGHNT, CDR2 YYREEE, per germline (reference sequence). For the CDR3, the DNA is TGTGCCAGCAGCCCTGGGGGCGGGGGTGAATACACCATATATTTT. It is translated as CASSPGGGGEYTIYF. Full variable domain (outside the CDR3, taken from reference TRBV5-4 and TRBJ1-3): ETGVTQSPTHLIKTRGQQVTLRCSSQSGHNTVSWYQQALGQGPQFIFQYYREEENGRGNFPPRFSGLQFPNYSSELNVNALELDDSALYLCASSPGGGGEYTIYFGEGSWLTVV.

The chain carries TRBV27 and TRBJ1-2; no clear D. Germline CDR1 and CDR2: MNHEY and SMNVEV (reference sequence). CDR3 length: 11 amino acids. Deletions cut 6 bases from V and 8 bases from J, with 10 bases between. CDR3 sequence: CASRYAHGYTF. CDR3 sequence (DNA): TGTGCCAGCAGATACGCCCACGGCTACACCTTC.

The genes are TRBV11-3 and TRBJ1-2; TRBD1 matches at 9 bases. Unmatched junction bases numbered 7, after V lost 6 bases and J lost 2 bases. CDR3 length: 15 amino acids. Germline CDR1 SGHNT, CDR2 YENEEA. Here the CDR3 reads CASSHRGQGNYGYTF. DNA of the CDR3: TGTGCCAGCAGTCACCGGGGACAGGGAAACTATGGCTACACCTTC.

The chain combines TRBV6-5 with TRBJ2-7, with TRBD1 as a possible D gene (6 bases). This CDR3 region has 14 residues. The germline V and J ends were trimmed by 5 bases and 5 bases, with 16 bases remaining between them. The germline V gene encodes CDR1 MNHEY and CDR2 SVGAGI. In nucleotides, the CDR3 is TGTGCCAGCAGTACCCCGATGGGGGCGAACGAGCAGTACTTC. Translating gives CASSTPMGANEQYF.

This chain uses TRBV5-1 with TRBJ2-2; 10 bases align to TRBD2. Germline CDR1 SGHRS, CDR2 YFSETQ. Unmatched junction bases numbered 5, after V lost 0 bases and J lost 6 bases. The CDR3 sequence is 16 residues long. The DNA of the CDR3 is TGCGCCAGCAGCTTGGCCAGACTAGCGGGTGCCGGGGAGCTGTTTTTT. Encoded protein: CASSLARLAGAGELFF.

This rearrangement joins TRBV19 to TRBJ2-1; 7 nucleotides line up with TRBD2. This CDR3 spans 14 amino acids. Per the germline V gene, CDR1 is LNHDA and CDR2 is SQIVND (reference sequence). The ends lost 3 bases at V and 3 bases at J; junction bases unmatched: 2. CDR3 amino acids: CASSIGTIYNEQFF. The DNA of the CDR3 is TGTGCCAGTAGTATTGGGACTATCTACAATGAGCAGTTCTTC.

This sequence joins TRBV7-2 and TRBJ1-4, with D perhaps TRBD1 (5 bases). Trimming took 7 bases from V and 7 from J, leaving 16 bases between them. This CDR3 is 14 amino acids long. Germline lookup yields CDR1 SGHTA and CDR2 FQGNSA. CDR3 coding DNA: TGTGCCAGCACCCCGGGACCTGAGACTGAAAAACTGTTTTTT. Its protein is CASTPGPETEKLFF.